One and the same sample provided the 13 T cell receptor beta chains below, sequenced in a study of OX40 agonist ivuxolimab in advanced cancers. TCRdb keeps only in-frame clones here, not all; method: immunoSEQ multiplex PCR. The sample includes approximately 74,000 clones, around 80% seen only once; the top ten take over 2%. The specimen comprised CD4+ or CD8+ T cells sorted from blood, sampled in a trial of the OX40 agonist ivuxolimab. The receptors originated from an adult with an advanced solid tumor such as melanoma, head and neck, liver or kidney cancer.

Details on this clone: Other DNA sequences of this sample code for an identical CDR3. V gene TRBV2 combines with J gene TRBJ2-3; D gene uncertain. The V gene lost 4 bases and the J gene lost 2 bases, with 7 bases spanning the gap. In germline, CDR1 is SNHLY, CDR2 FYNNEI. The CDR3 is 13 amino acids. As DNA, the CDR3 is TGTGCCAGCAGTGGAAGGATCACAGATACGCAGTATTTT. Amino acids: CASSGRITDTQYF.

V and J are TRBV5-4 and TRBJ1-4; TRBD1 is a possible D gene (5 bases). Deletions cut 6 bases from V and 5 bases from J, with 17 bases between. The V gene's germline CDR1 is SGHNT and CDR2 YYREEE (reference sequence). The length of the CDR3 is 15 residues. The CDR3 sequence is CASKRGRDSNEKLFF. In DNA form, the CDR3 reads TGTGCCAGCAAACGGGGGAGAGACAGCAATGAAAAACTGTTTTTT. The complete variable domain, with remaining parts taken from reference TRBV5-4 and TRBJ1-4, reads ETGVTQSPTHLIKTRGQQVTLRCSSQSGHNTVSWYQQALGQGPQFIFQYYREEENGRGNFPPRFSGLQFPNYSSELNVNALELDDSALYLCASKRGRDSNEKLFFGSGTQLSVL.

This rearrangement joins TRBV5-4 to TRBJ2-7; TRBD1 might be the D (6 bases). The CDR3 has 13 residues. Trimming left V 2 bases short and J 4 bases short, with 10 bases between. In germline, CDR1 is SGHNT, CDR2 YYREEE (reference sequence). The CDR3 is CASSLQGVYEQYF. The CDR3 nucleotides are TGTGCCAGCAGCTTACAGGGAGTATACGAGCAGTACTTC.

The chain combines TRBV5-1 with TRBJ2-7, with D tentatively TRBD1 (6 bases). CDR3 length: 15 amino acids. The V end lost 0 bases, the J end lost 6 bases, and 16 bases lay between the germline ends. CDR1 and CDR2 (germline): SGHRS, YFSETQ. CDR3 bases: TGCGCCAGCAGCTTGGAAACAGGGAGCATAACCGAGCAGTACTTC. Its protein is CASSLETGSITEQYF.

This chain connects TRBV6-1 to TRBJ1-1; TRBD1 agrees at 7 bases. Germline assignment: CDR1 MNHNS and CDR2 SASEGT. With 7 bases clipped from V and 2 bases from J, the junction kept 10 bases outside the gene matches. The CDR3 covers 15 residues. The CDR3 is CASIGTERANTEAFF. The DNA for the CDR3 is TGTGCCAGCATTGGGACAGAAAGAGCAAACACTGAAGCTTTCTTT.

The CDR3 sequence: CASSSGQGYGYTF. CDR3 in DNA: TGTGCCAGCAGCTCTGGACAGGGTTATGGCTACACCTTC. V is TRBV7-2 and J is TRBJ1-2, with TRBD1 matching over 8 bases. The CDR3 has 13 residues. Germline lookup yields CDR1 SGHTA and CDR2 FQGNSA. The V segment lost 4 bases and the J segment 5 bases; nucleotides outside the gene matches: 3. The variable domain in full, completed from reference TRBV7-2 and TRBJ1-2, reads GAGVSQSPSNKVTEKGKDVELRCDPISGHTALYWYRQSLGQGLEFLIYFQGNSAPDKSGLPSDRFSAERTGGSVSTLTIQRTQQEDSAVYLCASSSGQGYGYTFGSGTRLTVV.

In this sample, this clone turned up a few times. This chain connects TRBV13 to TRBJ2-3; no reliable D call. CDR3 size: 12 residues. Trimming left V 5 bases short and J 2 bases short, with 5 bases between. The germline gives CDR1 PRHDT, CDR2 FYEKMQ (reference sequence). The CDR3 region is CASSLLTDTQYF. DNA for the CDR3: TGTGCCAGCAGCCTCCTCACAGATACGCAGTATTTT.

CDR3 bases: TGCGCCAGCAGCTTGATGACAGCAGCTCAGCAGTACTTC. Its protein is CASSLMTAAQQYF. The chain employs TRBV5-1 and TRBJ2-7, with D perhaps matching TRBD1 (5 bases). This CDR3 has 13 residues. The V end lost 1 base, the J end lost 8 bases, and 13 bases lay between the germline ends. Germline V gives CDR1 SGHRS, CDR2 YFSETQ.

The genes are TRBV9 and TRBJ2-3; TRBD2 agrees at 11 bases. This CDR3 comprises 18 residues. The trim removed 0 bases at V and 3 bases at J, leaving 9 bases unmatched. Germline V CDR1 and CDR2: SGDLS, YYNGEE. The CDR3: CASSVASLAGDGTDTQYF. CDR3 nucleotides: TGTGCCAGCAGCGTAGCCTCACTAGCGGGAGACGGGACAGATACGCAGTATTTT.

This rearrangement joins TRBV7-3 to TRBJ2-5; D may be TRBD1 (6 bases). CDR3 length: 13 residues. Deletions cut 5 bases from V and 4 bases from J, with 11 bases between. CDR1 and CDR2 from the germline V gene are SGHTA and FQGTGA. The CDR3 loop reads CASSGGAGETQYF. As DNA, the CDR3 is TGTGCCAGCAGCGGGGGCGCAGGAGAGACCCAGTACTTC.

V usage is TRBV6-1 and J usage is TRBJ2-1; 10 bases align to TRBD2. CDR1 and CDR2 (germline): MNHNS, SASEGT. The ends lost 7 bases at V and 8 bases at J; junction bases unmatched: 8. This CDR3 region has 14 residues. The CDR3 is CASTERGGRDEQFF. Written as DNA, the CDR3 is TGTGCCAGCACGGAGCGGGGGGGCCGCGATGAGCAGTTCTTC.

This clone was detected once. The chain combines TRBV28 with TRBJ2-2; D unresolved. This CDR3 spans 14 amino acids. Trimming shortened V by 7 bases and J by 6 bases, and 15 bases separated the two germline ends. Germline V gene sequence: CDR1 MDHEN, CDR2 SYDVKM. The CDR3 DNA sequence: TGTGCCAGCACAGCAACGTCGACCCCCGGGGAGCTGTTTTTT. The encoded protein is CASTATSTPGELFF.

The gene calls are TRBV5-1 and TRBJ2-7; D is undetermined. The CDR3 covers 14 residues. Per germline, CDR1 SGHRS and CDR2 YFSETQ. Trimming removed 2 bases at V and 2 bases at J, with 11 bases between. The CDR3 DNA reads as TGCGCCAGCAGCTTCGGACCGTCGACCTACGAGCAGTACTTC. Amino acid sequence: CASSFGPSTYEQYF.